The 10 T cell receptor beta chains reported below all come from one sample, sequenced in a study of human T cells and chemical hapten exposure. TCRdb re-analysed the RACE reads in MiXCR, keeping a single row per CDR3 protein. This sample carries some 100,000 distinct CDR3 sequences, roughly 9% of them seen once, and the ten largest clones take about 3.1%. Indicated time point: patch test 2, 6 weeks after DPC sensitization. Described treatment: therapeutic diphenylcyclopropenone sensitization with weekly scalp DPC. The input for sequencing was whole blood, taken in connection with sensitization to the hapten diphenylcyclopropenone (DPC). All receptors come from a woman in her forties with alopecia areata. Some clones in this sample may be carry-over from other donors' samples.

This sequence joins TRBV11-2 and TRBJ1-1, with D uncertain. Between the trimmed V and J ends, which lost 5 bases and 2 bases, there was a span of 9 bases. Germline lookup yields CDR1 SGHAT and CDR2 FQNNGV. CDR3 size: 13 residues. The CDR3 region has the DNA TGTGCCAGCAGCCAAGATCTTAACACTGAAGCTTTCTTT. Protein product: CASSQDLNTEAFF. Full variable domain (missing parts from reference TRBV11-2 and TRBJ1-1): EAGVAQSPRYKIIEKRQSVAFWCNPISGHATLYWYQQILGQGPKLLIQFQNNGVVDDSQLPKDRFSAERLKGVDSTLKIQPAKLEDSAVYLCASSQDLNTEAFFGQGTRLTVV.

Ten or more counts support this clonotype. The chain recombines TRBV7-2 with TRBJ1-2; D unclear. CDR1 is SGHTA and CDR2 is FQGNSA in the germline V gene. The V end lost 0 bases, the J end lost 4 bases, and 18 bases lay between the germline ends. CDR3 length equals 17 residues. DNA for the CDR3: TGTGCCAGCAGCTTAGCGGGCGGGATATCCGCGGGCTATGGCTACACCTTC. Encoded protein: CASSLAGGISAGYGYTF.

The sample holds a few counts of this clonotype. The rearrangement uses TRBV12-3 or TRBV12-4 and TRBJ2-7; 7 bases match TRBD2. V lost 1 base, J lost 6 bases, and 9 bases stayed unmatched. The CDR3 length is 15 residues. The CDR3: CASSLVGLGGGEQYF. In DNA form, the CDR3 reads TGTGCCAGCAGTTTAGTTGGGTTGGGCGGGGGCGAGCAGTACTTC.

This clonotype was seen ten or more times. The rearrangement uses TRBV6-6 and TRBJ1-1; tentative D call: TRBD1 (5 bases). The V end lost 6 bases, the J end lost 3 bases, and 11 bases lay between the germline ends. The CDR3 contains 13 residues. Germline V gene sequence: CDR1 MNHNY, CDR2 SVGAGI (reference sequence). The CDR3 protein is CASSPRGYTEAFF. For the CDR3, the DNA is TGTGCCAGCAGCCCCCGGGGGTACACTGAAGCTTTCTTT.

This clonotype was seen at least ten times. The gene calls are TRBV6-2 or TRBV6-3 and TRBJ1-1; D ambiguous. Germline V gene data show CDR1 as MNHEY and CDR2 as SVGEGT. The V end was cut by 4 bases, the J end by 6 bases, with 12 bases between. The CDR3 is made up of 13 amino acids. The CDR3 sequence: CASSWVGAAEAFF. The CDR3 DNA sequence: TGTGCCAGCAGTTGGGTCGGAGCGGCTGAAGCTTTCTTT.

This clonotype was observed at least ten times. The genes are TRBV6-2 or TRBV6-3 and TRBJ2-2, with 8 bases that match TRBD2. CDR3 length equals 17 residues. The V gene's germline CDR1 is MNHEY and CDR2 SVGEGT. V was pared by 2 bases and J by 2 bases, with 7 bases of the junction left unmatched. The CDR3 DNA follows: TGTGCCAGCAGTTACAAGGCGGGGGGTTTCAACACCGGGGAGCTGTTTTTT. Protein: CASSYKAGGFNTGELFF.

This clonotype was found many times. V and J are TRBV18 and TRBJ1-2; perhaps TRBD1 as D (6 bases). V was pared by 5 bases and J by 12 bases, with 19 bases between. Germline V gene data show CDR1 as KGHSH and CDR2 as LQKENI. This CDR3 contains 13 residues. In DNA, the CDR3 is TGTGCCAGCTCAACGACGGACAGACCCGGCGACACCTTC. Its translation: CASSTTDRPGDTF.

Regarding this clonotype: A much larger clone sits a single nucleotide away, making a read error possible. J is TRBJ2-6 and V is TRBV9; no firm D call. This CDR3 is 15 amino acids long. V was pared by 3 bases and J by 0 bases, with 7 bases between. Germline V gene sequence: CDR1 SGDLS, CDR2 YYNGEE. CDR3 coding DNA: TGTGCCAGCAGCGAAGCCAGCTCTGGGGCCAACGTCCTGACTTTC. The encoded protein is CASSEASSGANVLTF.

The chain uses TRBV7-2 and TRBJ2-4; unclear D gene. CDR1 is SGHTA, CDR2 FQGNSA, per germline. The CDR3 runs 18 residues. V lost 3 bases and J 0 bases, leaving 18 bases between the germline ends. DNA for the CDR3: TGTGCCAGCAGCTTTTTTCTTTCTGCACCTACAGCCAAAAACATTCAGTACTTC. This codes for CASSFFLSAPTAKNIQYF. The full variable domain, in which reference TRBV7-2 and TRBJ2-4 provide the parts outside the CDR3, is GAGVSQSPSNKVTEKGKDVELRCDPISGHTALYWYRQSLGQGLEFLIYFQGNSAPDKSGLPSDRFSAERTGGSVSTLTIQRTQQEDSAVYLCASSFFLSAPTAKNIQYFGAGTRLSVL.

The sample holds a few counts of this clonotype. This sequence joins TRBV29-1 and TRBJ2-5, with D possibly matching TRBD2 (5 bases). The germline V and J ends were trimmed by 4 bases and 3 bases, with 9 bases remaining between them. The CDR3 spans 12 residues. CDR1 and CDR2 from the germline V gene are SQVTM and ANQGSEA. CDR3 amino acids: CSVGRPEETQYF. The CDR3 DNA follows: TGCAGCGTTGGGAGGCCGGAAGAGACCCAGTACTTC.